These T cell receptor beta chains were read from a single sample in a study of graft-versus-host responses after intestinal transplantation. No antigens are known for them. The table came from immunoSEQ multiplex PCR; TCRdb's copy has only in-frame clones and leaves some out. The table has about 120,000 clones, around 93% seen once. This sample comprised unstimulated CD8+ T cells sorted from spleen or lymph node cells, obtained before intestinal transplant. These TCRs come from a human donor who received an intestinal transplant. CDR3s include the opening cysteine and the closing phenylalanine or tryptophan. A D gene is named only where the DNA matches it firmly. Expanded clones are given a class, and other clones once, few, many or no size at all.

j_call d_call clone_size v_call cdr3_aa cdr3_nt
TRBJ2-1 - - TRBV6-1 CASSEGRSSYNEQFF TGTGCCAGCAGTGAAGGGAGAAGCTCCTACAATGAGCAGTTCTTC
TRBJ2-5 TRBD1 - TRBV13 CASSLWTGGQETQYF TGTGCCAGCAGCTTGTGGACAGGCGGCCAAGAGACCCAGTACTTC
TRBJ1-2 - - TRBV6-1 CASSDPRSGYGYTF TGTGCCAGCAGTGACCCCCGATCCGGCTATGGCTACACCTTC
TRBJ2-7 TRBD2 - TRBV6-1 CASSEWISGSYEQYF TGTGCCAGCAGTGAATGGATTAGCGGGAGCTACGAGCAGTACTTC
TRBJ1-5 - - TRBV7-2 CASSSQAGQPQHF TGTGCCAGCAGCTCGCAGGCGGGTCAGCCCCAGCATTTT
TRBJ2-7 TRBD1 - TRBV4-1 CASSQIPPDRASSYEQYF TGCGCCAGCAGCCAAATCCCACCCGACAGGGCTAGCTCCTACGAGCAGTACTTC
TRBJ2-7 - - TRBV13 CASSDRGRAEGTYEQYF TGTGCCAGCAGCGACCGAGGCCGGGCCGAGGGAACCTACGAGCAGTACTTC
TRBJ1-1 - - TRBV6-5 CASSYSNSGDSEAFF TGTGCCAGCAGTTACTCGAATTCAGGGGATTCTGAAGCTTTCTTT
TRBJ1-1 TRBD1 - TRBV5-1 CASSPATGGMGNTEAFF TGCGCCAGCAGCCCGGCGACAGGGGGCATGGGGAACACTGAAGCTTTCTTT
TRBJ1-3 - - TRBV9 CASSGQENTIYF TGTGCCAGCAGCGGACAGGAAAACACCATATATTTT
TRBJ1-2 - once TRBV19 CASKARGNYGYTF TGTGCCAGTAAGGCCCGGGGGAACTATGGCTACACCTTC
TRBJ1-2 TRBD1 - TRBV27 CASSFLPRGRHGYTF TGTGCCAGCAGTTTCCTCCCCAGGGGGCGCCATGGCTACACCTTC
TRBJ2-2 TRBD2 - TRBV7-9 CASSALIAGGPGELFF TGTGCCAGCAGCGCCCTGATAGCGGGAGGGCCCGGGGAGCTGTTTTTT
TRBJ2-7 TRBD2 - TRBV11-3 CASSPGRGAYEQYF TGTGCCAGCAGCCCGGGTCGGGGGGCCTACGAGCAGTACTTC
TRBJ2-1 - - TRBV5-5 CASSFRPYNEQFF TGTGCCAGCAGCTTCAGGCCTTACAATGAGCAGTTCTTC
TRBJ1-1 TRBD1 - TRBV13 CASSPDRGHRDTEAFF TGTGCCAGCTCTCCTGACAGGGGGCACCGGGACACTGAAGCTTTCTTT
TRBJ2-6 - - TRBV9 CASSVDAFSGANVLTF TGTGCCAGCAGCGTAGACGCCTTCTCTGGGGCCAACGTCCTGACTTTC
TRBJ2-7 - - TRBV30 CAWSARTRVYEQYF TGTGCCTGGAGTGCCCGGACGAGGGTCTACGAGCAGTACTTC
TRBJ1-5 - - TRBV4-1 CASSQVGVGSNQPQHF TGCGCCAGCAGCCAAGTAGGTGTGGGGAGCAATCAGCCCCAGCATTTT
TRBJ2-7 TRBD2 - TRBV28 CASSVGLAGVRYEQYF TGTGCCAGCAGTGTGGGACTAGCGGGAGTCCGCTACGAGCAGTACTTC
TRBJ2-2 - - TRBV14 CASSQVSFLDTGELFF TGTGCCAGCAGCCAAGTTTCTTTTCTGGACACCGGGGAGCTGTTTTTT
TRBJ1-1 - - TRBV7-9 CASSHGGSRNTEAFF TGTGCCAGCAGCCACGGGGGGTCAAGGAACACTGAAGCTTTCTTT